This T cell receptor (beta chain) was profiled in a study of blood T cell repertoires in COVID-19. Background on the study: The analysed material was cDNA or gDNA that came from T cells, B-cell-depleted T cells, or PBMCs.

CDR3 length: 15 residues. Germline V gives CDR1 SGHTA, CDR2 FQGTGA. V lost 4 bases to trimming and J lost 4 bases, with 14 bases between them. A single count supports this clone. TCRdb's table, derived via immunoSEQ multiplex PCR, lists solely in-frame clones and lacks some. Of fewer than 110,000 clones listed, 85% to 95% are singletons. The sequencing input was peripheral blood. This chain connects TRBV7-3 to TRBJ2-1, with D possibly being TRBD2 (7 bases). This clonotype was sampled from a man aged 50-60 years with active COVID-19. CDR3 sequence: CASSSGLGGYNEQFF. The CDR3 region has the DNA TGTGCCAGCAGCTCCGGACTAGGGGGATACAATGAGCAGTTCTTC.